These T cell receptor beta chains were read from a single sample in a study of neurological immune-mediated disorders. TCRdb fed the 5' RACE reads into MiXCR, producing one record per CDR3 protein. The data show roughly 100,000 distinct CDR3 sequences, with about 10% seen just once and approximately 3.1% held by the top ten. Sequenced: PBMCs. Receptors originate from a female donor with HTLV-1-associated myelopathy (HAM/TSP). The CDR3 runs from the conserved cysteine through the conserved F or W. A D gene is named only where the DNA matches it firmly.

CDR3 length	D gene	V gene	J gene	CDR3 protein
15	-	TRBV12-3/TRBV12-4	TRBJ1-1	CASSSPGQRNTEAFF
14	-	TRBV10-2	TRBJ2-7	CASLRAPSTYEQYF
14	-	TRBV5-1	TRBJ1-1	CASSLSDSYTEAFF
16	-	TRBV7-8	TRBJ2-3	CASRIRAQIYGDTQYF
15	TRBD1	TRBV12-3/TRBV12-4	TRBJ1-1	CASSFDRGQGTEAFF
16	-	TRBV24-1	TRBJ2-3	CATSAFDLIGSDTQYF
14	-	TRBV12-3/TRBV12-4	TRBJ2-1	CASSLAQVDSRQFF
11	-	TRBV5-1	TRBJ2-3	CASSGGDTQYF
14	TRBD2	TRBV20-1	TRBJ2-3	CSASSGGDTDTQYF
14	-	TRBV5-1	TRBJ2-7	CASSLERISHEQYF
15	TRBD2	TRBV28	TRBJ2-5	CASTPGLALSTTQYF
14	TRBD1	TRBV20-1	TRBJ2-7	CSEKVGTVDGEQYF
11	-	TRBV10-3	TRBJ2-7	CAISDNYEQYF
12	TRBD2	TRBV29-1	TRBJ2-1	CSGEGGVEEQFF
16	-	TRBV28	TRBJ2-6	CASSLGTESGANVLTF
14	-	TRBV30	TRBJ2-7	CAWTRNSGSYEQYF
12	-	TRBV20-1	TRBJ1-5	CSARGSGRPQHF
15	-	TRBV24-1	TRBJ2-3	CATSDFQRATDTQYF
14	-	TRBV20-1	TRBJ1-6	CSARRQKDNSPLHF
13	TRBD2	TRBV5-6	TRBJ2-7	CASRTSGVYEQYF
13	-	TRBV28	TRBJ2-3	CASSLPSPDTQYF
18	-	TRBV28	TRBJ2-1	CASSFFRKGTRLYNEQFF
15	-	TRBV12-3/TRBV12-4	TRBJ2-1	CASRTPGSSYNEQFF
17	-	TRBV20-1	TRBJ2-3	CSAIDPLTGGDPDTQYF
13	-	TRBV5-1	TRBJ2-7	CASSRYMSHEQYF